Described below is a single T cell receptor beta chain sequence and its context. In the original processing: Estimation of nucleated cell counts was performed using reference gene primer amplification. Clones were sequenced by immunoSEQ multiplex PCR, and TCRdb holds only the in-frame ones, with some missing. D and trimming come from the DNA, and the V and J calls and clone size come from that table. The sample shows 100,000 to 150,000 clones, 70% to 90% of them seen only once. This sample was included in a study of blood T cell repertoires in COVID-19. Turning to the study itself: Sites in the United States, Italy and Spain provided acute and convalescent COVID-19 samples. T cells, B-cell-depleted T cells, or PBMCs provided the cDNA or gDNA that served as material.

The sample consisted of peripheral blood. The source of this sequence is an elderly woman with acute or convalescent COVID-19.

In DNA, the CDR3 is TGTGCCAGCAAAGCAGGGGGCTCCTATAATTCACCCCTCCACTTT. Encoded protein: CASKAGGSYNSPLHF. V is TRBV2 and J is TRBJ1-6; the match to TRBD1 covers 7 bases. V lost 7 bases to trimming and J lost 0 bases; unmatched junction nucleotides: 3. The CDR3 totals 15 residues. Germline lookup yields CDR1 SNHLY and CDR2 FYNNEI.